The clone carrying this TCR beta chain was detected a few times. The table came from immunoSEQ multiplex PCR; TCRdb's copy has only in-frame clones and leaves some out. This table holds some 81,000 clones, 65% to 90% found once. This sample is part of a study of OX40 agonist ivuxolimab in advanced cancers. Trimming pared 6 bases from V and 5 bases from J, leaving 16 bases between. CDR3 length: 15 residues. Per the germline V gene, CDR1 is MNHNS and CDR2 is SASEGT. The clonotype comes from an adult with an advanced solid tumor such as melanoma, head and neck, liver or kidney cancer. V is TRBV6-1 and J is TRBJ2-2; tentatively, D is TRBD2 (5 bases). Material: CD4+ or CD8+ T cells sorted from blood, obtained in a trial of the OX40 agonist ivuxolimab. The CDR3 region is CASRPLGVRTGELFF. In nucleotides, the CDR3 is TGTGCCAGCAGGCCCCTCGGGGTGAGAACCGGGGAGCTGTTTTTT.